This T cell receptor (beta chain) was sequenced during a study of cytomegalovirus exposure and HLA in healthy donors. PCR amplification relied on 60 Vbeta primers (plus 13 Jbeta primers). This table comes from immunoSEQ multiplex PCR, and its TCRdb copy is limited to in-frame clones, with some not included. The table includes fewer than 150,000 clones, 65% to 80% detected once. V lost 8 bases and J 0 bases, leaving 11 bases between the germline ends. CDR3 length equals 13 residues. CDR1 is SEHNR and CDR2 is FQNEAQ in the germline V gene (reference sequence). Sequenced sample: PBMCs. This clonotype originated in a woman in her 30s in good health and CMV-seronegative. The chain has TRBV7-9 and TRBJ2-7; D is possibly TRBD2 (5 bases). The CDR3, as DNA: TGTGCCAGCGCCCCGGGGAACTCCTACGAGCAGTACGTC. It translates to CASAPGNSYEQYV.